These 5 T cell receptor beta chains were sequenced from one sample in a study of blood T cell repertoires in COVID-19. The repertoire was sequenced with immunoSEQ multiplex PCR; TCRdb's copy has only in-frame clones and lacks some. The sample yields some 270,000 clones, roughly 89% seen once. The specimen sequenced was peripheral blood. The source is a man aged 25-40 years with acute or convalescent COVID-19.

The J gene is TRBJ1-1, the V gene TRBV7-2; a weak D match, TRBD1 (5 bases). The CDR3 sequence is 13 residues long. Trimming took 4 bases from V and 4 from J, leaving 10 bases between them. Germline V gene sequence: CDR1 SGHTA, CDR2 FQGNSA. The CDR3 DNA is TGTGCCAGCAGCTCTTATGGGGCCACTGAAGCTTTCTTT. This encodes CASSSYGATEAFF. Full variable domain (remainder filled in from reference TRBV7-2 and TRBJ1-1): GAGVSQSPSNKVTEKGKDVELRCDPISGHTALYWYRQSLGQGLEFLIYFQGNSAPDKSGLPSDRFSAERTGGSVSTLTIQRTQQEDSAVYLCASSSYGATEAFFGQGTRLTVV.

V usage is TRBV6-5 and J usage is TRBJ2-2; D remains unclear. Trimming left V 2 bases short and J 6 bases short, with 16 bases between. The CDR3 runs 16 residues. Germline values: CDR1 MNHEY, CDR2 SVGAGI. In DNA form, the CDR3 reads TGTGCCAGCAGTTACAATGGTATGGTGCGTGCCGGGGAGCTGTTTTTT. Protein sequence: CASSYNGMVRAGELFF.

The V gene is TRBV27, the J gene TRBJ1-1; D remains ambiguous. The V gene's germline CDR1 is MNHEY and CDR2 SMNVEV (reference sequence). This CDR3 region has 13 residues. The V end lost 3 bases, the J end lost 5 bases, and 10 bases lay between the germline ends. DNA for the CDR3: TGTGCCAGCAGTTTGGAGAGAGGGACTGAAGCTTTCTTT. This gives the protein CASSLERGTEAFF.

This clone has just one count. CDR3 DNA: TGTGCCAGCAGCCGGGGGACAGGGGCCTACGAGCAGTACTTC. As protein: CASSRGTGAYEQYF. The chain links TRBV6-5 to TRBJ2-7; 10 nucleotides line up with TRBD1. The CDR3 has 14 residues. After removal of 6 bases from V and 2 bases from J, the junction contained 4 bases not matched to a gene. In germline, CDR1 is MNHEY, CDR2 SVGAGI.

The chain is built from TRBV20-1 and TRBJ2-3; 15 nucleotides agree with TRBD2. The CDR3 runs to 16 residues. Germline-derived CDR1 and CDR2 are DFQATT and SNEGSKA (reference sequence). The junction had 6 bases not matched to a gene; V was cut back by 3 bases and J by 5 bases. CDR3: CSASRTSGGAGDTQYF. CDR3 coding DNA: TGCAGTGCTAGTCGGACTAGCGGGGGGGCGGGAGATACGCAGTATTTT.